The 25 T cell receptor beta chains in this list originate from one sample, sequenced in a study of long-term antiretroviral therapy in people with HIV. With survey level as its setting, the immunoSEQ assay was v3.0. Clones were sequenced by immunoSEQ multiplex PCR, and TCRdb holds only the in-frame ones, with some missing. The sample lists some 10,000 clones, roughly four fifths occurring once. The input for sequencing was unsorted PBMCs, taken 1.8 years before starting antiretroviral therapy. Receptors were obtained from a middle-aged man with HIV.

This clone was counted a few times. CDR3 nucleotide sequence: TGTGCCAGTAGTCGGGGCATGGGAGGCTATGGCTACACCTTC. It specifies CASSRGMGGYGYTF. This rearrangement joins TRBV19 to TRBJ1-2; maybe TRBD1 (5 bases). The V gene lost 5 bases and the J gene lost 4 bases, with 14 bases spanning the gap. The CDR3 consists of 14 residues. The germline V gene encodes CDR1 LNHDA and CDR2 SQIVND (reference sequence).

The chain links TRBV7-8 to TRBJ2-7; D perhaps matches TRBD2 (6 bases). Germline V CDR1 and CDR2: SGHVS, FQNEAQ. V lost 0 bases, J lost 3 bases, and 6 bases lay in between. The CDR3 has 13 residues. The CDR3 sequence is CASSLAGGYEQYF. CDR3 nucleotide sequence: TGTGCCAGCAGCTTAGCGGGGGGCTACGAGCAGTACTTC.

This clone turned up a few times. This chain links TRBV5-4 with TRBJ2-7; unclear D gene. Per the germline V gene, CDR1 is SGHNT and CDR2 is YYREEE (reference sequence). This CDR3 is built from 12 residues. V was clipped by 1 base and J by 2 bases, with 4 bases between them. The CDR3 region is CASSLNAYEQYF. The CDR3, as DNA: TGTGCCAGCAGCTTGAATGCCTACGAGCAGTACTTC.

The rearrangement uses TRBV7-8 and TRBJ1-5; D is unclear. Trimming pared 2 bases from V and 3 bases from J, leaving 8 bases between. The germline V gene encodes CDR1 SGHVS and CDR2 FQNEAQ. CDR3 length: 14 amino acids. CDR3 amino acids: CASSLLGFNQPQHF. CDR3 nucleotides: TGTGCCAGCAGCTTACTCGGATTCAATCAGCCCCAGCATTTT. The full variable domain, completed using reference TRBV7-8 and TRBJ1-5, is GAGVSQSPRYKVAKRGQDVALRCDPISGHVSLFWYQQALGQGPEFLTYFQNEAQLDKSGLPSDRFFAERPEGSVSTLKIQRTQQEDSAVYLCASSLLGFNQPQHFGDGTRLSIL.

This clone was counted only a few times. The chain couples TRBV7-9 to TRBJ2-1; D might be TRBD1 (6 bases). CDR1 and CDR2 (germline): SEHNR, FQNEAQ (reference sequence). The V and J ends lost 5 bases and 4 bases respectively, with 15 bases between them. The CDR3 has 15 amino acids. The CDR3 DNA follows: TGTGCCAGCAGCCCGCGGACAGTGTATTACAATGAGCAGTTCTTC. Translated, it gives CASSPRTVYYNEQFF.

V and J are TRBV29-1 and TRBJ1-1; D remains ambiguous. With 3 bases removed from V and 1 base from J, the gap between germline ends came to 3 bases. Germline CDR1 and CDR2: SQVTM and ANQGSEA. The CDR3 runs to 11 residues. CDR3 DNA: TGCAGCGTTGACAGGAACACTGAAGCTTTCTTT. Translation gives CSVDRNTEAFF.

This chain joins TRBV7-2 and TRBJ1-5; D is ambiguous. Germline CDR1 and CDR2: SGHTA and FQGNSA. V gave up 3 bases and J gave up 3 bases, with 15 bases separating them. This CDR3 has 16 residues. The CDR3 reads CASSLVGVQSNQPQHF. The CDR3 DNA reads TGTGCCAGCAGCTTGGTTGGCGTGCAGTCCAATCAGCCCCAGCATTTT.

This chain joins TRBV6-4 and TRBJ1-6, with TRBD1 matching 8 bases. CDR1 and CDR2 (germline): MRHNA, SNTAGT. CDR3 length equals 20 residues. Unmatched junction bases numbered 15, after V lost 3 bases and J lost 2 bases. CDR3 in amino acids: CASSDPGERGQDPYNSPLHF. For the CDR3, the DNA is TGTGCCAGCAGTGATCCGGGCGAGCGGGGACAGGACCCCTATAATTCACCCCTCCACTTT.

The J gene is TRBJ1-5, the V gene TRBV4-1; 7 positions match TRBD1. CDR3 length: 15 residues. J lost 4 bases, V lost 1 base, and 4 bases had no gene match. Germline CDR1 reads MGHRA; CDR2 reads YSYEKL. The CDR3 region has the DNA TGCGCCAGCAGCCAAGTGAGGACAGGTAATCAGCCCCAGCATTTT. Translating gives CASSQVRTGNQPQHF.

This chain connects TRBV4-2 to TRBJ1-4; 9 nucleotides match TRBD1. Germline V gene lookup returns CDR1 LGHNA and CDR2 YNFKEQ. Losses at the gene ends were 0 bases for V and 7 bases for J; bases not matched to a gene: 9. The CDR3 is made up of 17 amino acids. The CDR3 here is CASSQEGGTGQGEKLFF. The CDR3 region has the DNA TGTGCCAGCAGCCAAGAAGGGGGGACAGGGCAGGGTGAAAAACTGTTTTTT.

The chain uses TRBV27 and TRBJ2-1; no clear D. Germline V gives CDR1 MNHEY, CDR2 SMNVEV (reference sequence). The CDR3 covers 14 residues. V was trimmed by 7 bases and J by 6 bases, leaving 16 bases between them. DNA for the CDR3: TGTGCCAGCACCTACTCCGACTTGGCCAATGAGCAGTTCTTC. The encoded protein is CASTYSDLANEQFF.

V and J are TRBV19 and TRBJ2-7; 11 bases align to TRBD2. Germline V gives CDR1 LNHDA, CDR2 SQIVND (reference sequence). The V and J ends lost 3 bases and 4 bases, in that order; junction bases with no gene match: 5. This CDR3 is 15 amino acids long. Here the CDR3 DNA reads TGTGCCAGTAGTATGGGACTAGCGGCCAGATACGAGCAGTACTTC. This sequence encodes CASSMGLAARYEQYF.

This clone was observed a single time. The chain is built from TRBV19 and TRBJ1-5, with D possibly TRBD1 on 5 matching bases. The CDR3 is 15 residues long. The germline V gene encodes CDR1 LNHDA and CDR2 SQIVND (reference sequence). V was clipped by 9 bases and J by 0 bases, with 15 bases between them. CDR3 in amino acids: CASTTTAYSNQPQHF. The DNA of the CDR3 is TGTGCCAGCACCACGACAGCCTATAGCAATCAGCCCCAGCATTTT.

The CDR3 nucleotides are TGTGCCAGCTCACCATGGGGAAGCAGAAACAATGAGCAGTTCTTC. Its protein product is CASSPWGSRNNEQFF. The chain combines TRBV18 with TRBJ2-1; D unclear. Germline values: CDR1 KGHSH, CDR2 LQKENI. V lost 2 bases and J 5 bases, leaving 13 bases between the germline ends. CDR3 size: 15 residues.

This clone was seen only a few times. This chain connects TRBV5-1 to TRBJ1-5, with D hard to call. The CDR3 sequence is 13 residues long. Deletions cut 4 bases from V and 7 bases from J, with 12 bases between. Germline V gives CDR1 SGHRS, CDR2 YFSETQ. The CDR3, as DNA: TGCGCCAGCAGCGTGGGGTACGGACAGCCCCAGCATTTT. The encoded protein is CASSVGYGQPQHF.

The chain carries TRBV19 and TRBJ2-6; D unclear. The CDR3 length is 15 residues. Trimming took 3 bases from V and 0 from J, leaving 6 bases between them. Per germline, CDR1 LNHDA and CDR2 SQIVND (reference sequence). CDR3 loop: CASSISSSGANVLTF. DNA for the CDR3: TGTGCCAGTAGTATCAGTAGCTCTGGGGCCAACGTCCTGACTTTC.

This clone was detected only a few times. V is TRBV19 and J is TRBJ1-1; 10 nucleotides align to TRBD1. Germline-derived CDR1 and CDR2 are LNHDA and SQIVND (reference sequence). The CDR3 spans 18 residues. Losses at the gene ends were 6 bases for V and 0 bases for J; bases not matched to a gene: 13. The CDR3 spells CASSGTGDPMDMNTEAFF. As DNA, the CDR3 is TGTGCCAGTAGCGGGACAGGGGACCCAATGGATATGAACACTGAAGCTTTCTTT.

This clone turned up a few times. The V call is TRBV6-1, the J call TRBJ1-2; D is unresolved. V gave up 2 bases and J gave up 0 bases, with 7 bases separating them. CDR1 and CDR2 (germline): MNHNS, SASEGT. The CDR3 has 14 residues. The CDR3 bases are TGTGCCAGCAGTGAATATCGGGCTAACTATGGCTACACCTTC. It yields the protein CASSEYRANYGYTF.

The chain uses TRBV19 and TRBJ2-4; no definite D call. CDR3 size: 15 residues. Germline V CDR1 and CDR2: LNHDA, SQIVND (reference sequence). Trimming shortened V by 3 bases and J by 0 bases, and 9 bases separated the two germline ends. The CDR3 nucleotides read TGTGCCAGTAGTATCGTGGGGTTAGCCAAAAACATTCAGTACTTC. Translating it yields CASSIVGLAKNIQYF.

The chain couples TRBV6-1 to TRBJ1-1, with 7 bases that match TRBD1. Germline-derived CDR1 and CDR2 are MNHNS and SASEGT. This CDR3 region has 14 residues. The V gene end was trimmed by 8 bases and the J gene end by 4 bases; junction bases not matched to a gene: 10. The CDR3 coding sequence is TGTGCCAGCTCTCAGAGGGGGCCGAGCACTGAAGCTTTCTTT. It codes for CASSQRGPSTEAFF.

The chain has TRBV6-1 and TRBJ2-3; D possibly uses TRBD1 or TRBD2 (6 bases each). The V and J ends lost 4 bases and 5 bases respectively, with 10 bases between them. The length of the CDR3 is 13 residues. Per germline, CDR1 MNHNS and CDR2 SASEGT. CDR3 nucleotide sequence: TGTGCCAGCAGTGGGGGGGCGAAAGATACGCAGTATTTT. As protein: CASSGGAKDTQYF.

V usage is TRBV6-5 and J usage is TRBJ2-7, with D possibly called TRBD1 or TRBD2 (6 bases each). Trimming stripped 7 bases from V and 5 bases from J, with 9 bases between. CDR1 and CDR2 from the germline V gene are MNHEY and SVGAGI. This CDR3 comprises 11 residues. CDR3 DNA sequence: TGTGCCAGCATAGGGGGGAACGAGCAGTACTTC. It is translated as CASIGGNEQYF.

CDR3 in amino acids: CATKGAAGTEAFF. CDR3 DNA: TGTGCCACCAAGGGGGCAGCGGGCACTGAAGCTTTCTTT. The chain is built from TRBV6-1 and TRBJ1-1, with 7 positions matching TRBD1. Germline lookup yields CDR1 MNHNS and CDR2 SASEGT. The V and J ends lost 10 bases and 4 bases, in that order; junction bases with no gene match: 9. There are 13 residues in the CDR3.

This clone has more than one count but fewer than ten. This chain joins TRBV6-1 and TRBJ1-5, with D unresolved. The germline gives CDR1 MNHNS, CDR2 SASEGT. V was cut by 6 bases and J by 0 bases, with 9 bases left in between. This CDR3 spans 14 amino acids. The CDR3: CASSVQSSNQPQHF. The CDR3 DNA follows: TGTGCCAGCAGCGTACAGAGTAGCAATCAGCCCCAGCATTTT.

The V and J genes are TRBV6-1 and TRBJ1-4, with 9 bases fitting TRBD1. Germline V gives CDR1 MNHNS, CDR2 SASEGT. Trimming took 5 bases from V and 8 from J; bases not matched to a gene: 6. This CDR3 region has 14 residues. CDR3 protein: CASSMDRGWEKLFF. The CDR3 DNA sequence: TGTGCCAGCAGTATGGACAGGGGATGGGAAAAACTGTTTTTT.